The 25 T cell receptor beta chains below were found in one sample sequenced in a study of blood T cell repertoires in COVID-19 (dated by TCRdb to 2019 to 2021). To prepare the library, the immunoSEQ multiplex PCR assay was applied. TCRdb re-hosts the immuneACCESS table, in-frame sequences only. Its copies lack some clones; in the studies checked, an unresolved V gene accounts for under half of them, and the cause for the rest is not known. The sample yields roughly 100,000 clones; roughly 72% were counted once. 5% to 6.5% of the sample belongs to the ten largest clones. The sample was peripheral blood. The receptors shown here come from a man older than 75 with acute or convalescent COVID-19.

This chain connects TRBV28 to TRBJ2-3; TRBD2 matches 14 bases. CDR3 length: 15 residues. V lost 6 bases and J lost 6; bases outside the gene matches: 5. The germline V gene has CDR1 MDHEN and CDR2 SYDVKM. The CDR3 loop reads CASRRTSGRSDTQYF. The CDR3, as DNA: TGTGCCAGCAGACGGACTAGCGGGAGGAGTGATACGCAGTATTTT.

J is TRBJ2-3 and V is TRBV7-2; D gene uncertain. The length of the CDR3 is 15 residues. V lost 1 base and J 2 bases, leaving 10 bases between the germline ends. The germline gives CDR1 SGHTA, CDR2 FQGNSA. The CDR3 bases are TGTGCCAGCAGCTTAGTCCCTAGACTCACAGATACGCAGTATTTT. It yields the protein CASSLVPRLTDTQYF.

The chain couples TRBV9 to TRBJ2-7; D is possibly TRBD1 (6 bases). V lost 1 base and J 2 bases, leaving 10 bases between the germline ends. CDR1 and CDR2 (germline): SGDLS, YYNGEE. The CDR3 runs to 14 residues. The CDR3 is CASSVTGRTYEQYF. The CDR3 coding sequence is TGTGCCAGCAGCGTAACAGGGCGGACCTACGAGCAGTACTTC.

The gene calls are TRBV7-9 and TRBJ2-2; D may be TRBD2 (5 bases). The V end lost 5 bases, the J end lost 6 bases, and 19 bases lay between the germline ends. Germline V CDR1 and CDR2: SEHNR, FQNEAQ (reference sequence). The CDR3 is 16 amino acids. The CDR3 sequence is CASSRRGSRSSGELFF. The CDR3 DNA is TGTGCCAGCAGCCGCCGGGGTAGCAGGTCGTCCGGGGAGCTGTTTTTT.

The chain employs TRBV28 and TRBJ2-7; TRBD2 agrees at 7 bases. The ends lost 6 bases at V and 2 bases at J; junction bases unmatched: 16. The CDR3 is made up of 17 amino acids. Germline V gives CDR1 MDHEN, CDR2 SYDVKM. CDR3 protein: CASSPFFEASGAYEQYF. CDR3 nucleotide sequence: TGTGCCAGCAGCCCTTTTTTTGAGGCTAGCGGTGCCTACGAGCAGTACTTC.

The chain couples TRBV19 to TRBJ1-5, with TRBD1 as a possible D gene (5 bases). With 7 bases removed from V and 2 bases from J, the gap between germline ends came to 15 bases. This CDR3 is 15 amino acids long. In germline, CDR1 is LNHDA, CDR2 SQIVND (reference sequence). The CDR3 DNA follows: TGTGCCAGTACGCGTGGGGCGTACGGCAATCAGCCCCAGCATTTT. Its translation is CASTRGAYGNQPQHF.

The chain has TRBV6-5 and TRBJ2-7; unclear D gene. The V end was cut by 0 bases, the J end by 2 bases, with 11 bases between. This CDR3 is 15 amino acids long. CDR1 is MNHEY, CDR2 SVGAGI, per germline. This CDR3 is CASSYSIHTPYEQYF. The CDR3 region has the DNA TGTGCCAGCAGTTACTCGATCCACACCCCCTACGAGCAGTACTTC.

The genes are TRBV7-2 and TRBJ2-5, with D maybe TRBD1 (5 bases). Germline V gene lookup returns CDR1 SGHTA and CDR2 FQGNSA. This CDR3 region has 15 residues. V was trimmed by 0 bases and J by 5 bases, leaving 13 bases between them. The CDR3 DNA sequence: TGTGCCAGCAGCTTAGCTTCAGGGATCAGCGAGACCCAGTACTTC. Its protein is CASSLASGISETQYF.

The rearrangement links TRBV2 to TRBJ1-2; 8 nucleotides align to TRBD1. The trim removed 2 bases at V and 7 bases at J, leaving 6 bases unmatched. The CDR3 is 14 amino acids. CDR1 and CDR2 (germline): SNHLY, FYNNEI. The CDR3 DNA reads as TGTGCCAGCAGTGAATCGGGACAGGTGGTTGGCTACACCTTC. Its translation is CASSESGQVVGYTF.

The chain employs TRBV5-6 and TRBJ2-7; 8 bases align to TRBD2. The CDR3 covers 16 residues. Unmatched junction bases numbered 13, after V lost 3 bases and J lost 5 bases. The germline V gene has CDR1 SGHDT and CDR2 YYEEEE. The CDR3 spells CASSWRLAAGGDEQYF. The CDR3 DNA reads as TGTGCCAGCAGCTGGCGTCTTGCGGCGGGAGGAGACGAGCAGTACTTC.

This clone turned up a few times. The chain links TRBV5-1 to TRBJ1-4; the D is unclear. The germline V and J ends were trimmed by 0 bases and 6 bases, with 12 bases remaining between them. There are 15 residues in the CDR3. CDR1 is SGHRS, CDR2 YFSETQ, per germline. The CDR3, as DNA: TGCGCCAGCAGCTTGGCGGGGATGAGGGATGAAAAACTGTTTTTT. Translated, it gives CASSLAGMRDEKLFF. Using reference TRBV5-1 and TRBJ1-4 for the parts outside the CDR3, the full variable domain is KAGVTQTPRYLIKTRGQQVTLSCSPISGHRSVSWYQQTPGQGLQFLFEYFSETQRNKGNFPGRFSGRQFSNSRSEMNVSTLELGDSALYLCASSLAGMRDEKLFFGSGTQLSVL.

There are a few counts of this clone. The chain has TRBV3-1 (or the pseudogene TRBV3-2) and TRBJ1-3; D perhaps matches TRBD1 (6 bases). Germline V gives CDR1 LGHDT, CDR2 YNNKEL (reference sequence). The CDR3 is made up of 14 amino acids. V was cut by 0 bases and J by 3 bases, with 6 bases left in between. CDR3 nucleotides: TGTGCCAGCAGCCAAGAAGGGGGTGGAAACACCATATATTTT. It yields the protein CASSQEGGGNTIYF.

The V gene is TRBV5-1, the J gene TRBJ2-3; 12 bases line up with TRBD2. The germline V gene has CDR1 SGHRS and CDR2 YFSETQ. CDR3 length equals 16 residues. V lost 4 bases to trimming and J lost 2 bases; unmatched junction nucleotides: 5. The CDR3 protein is CASSPGLAGITDTQYF. The CDR3 DNA sequence: TGCGCCAGCAGCCCCGGACTAGCGGGGATCACAGATACGCAGTATTTT.

The chain employs TRBV7-9 and TRBJ2-1; 8 bases fit TRBD2. Germline V gene sequence: CDR1 SEHNR, CDR2 FQNEAQ (reference sequence). The CDR3 contains 15 residues. V shed 6 bases, J shed 3 bases, and the junction held 7 bases outside the gene matches. CDR3 protein: CASRHGRALYNEQFF. CDR3 bases: TGTGCCAGCAGGCACGGGAGGGCCCTCTACAATGAGCAGTTCTTC.

The rearrangement joins TRBV27 to TRBJ2-3; TRBD2 matches 7 bases. The V and J ends lost 0 bases and 5 bases, in that order; junction bases with no gene match: 2. CDR3 size: 14 residues. Germline CDR1 and CDR2: MNHEY and SMNVEV (reference sequence). The CDR3 DNA is TGTGCCAGCAGTTTATCTGCGGGGGTAGATACGCAGTATTTT. This sequence encodes CASSLSAGVDTQYF.

CDR3 bases: TGTGCCAGCAGGAGATCAGGGTCTTACACTGAAGCTTTCTTT. Protein product: CASRRSGSYTEAFF. V is TRBV28 and J is TRBJ1-1; D may be TRBD1 (5 bases). The germline V and J ends were trimmed by 6 bases and 3 bases, with 14 bases remaining between them. The CDR3 is 14 residues long. The V gene's germline CDR1 is MDHEN and CDR2 SYDVKM.

The chain couples TRBV12-3 or TRBV12-4 to TRBJ2-1, with 8 bases fitting TRBD2. This CDR3 is 13 amino acids long. Trimming at V came to 11 bases and at J to 1 base, leaving 4 bases not matched to a gene. The CDR3 spells CAGTSGSYNEQFF. The CDR3 nucleotides read TGTGCCGGAACTAGCGGTTCCTACAATGAGCAGTTCTTC.

This chain joins TRBV19 and TRBJ1-4, with 8 bases identical to TRBD1. The CDR3 runs to 12 residues. In germline, CDR1 is LNHDA, CDR2 SQIVND (reference sequence). V gave up 9 bases and J gave up 7 bases; unmatched junction bases: 4. The CDR3 DNA follows: TGTGCCAGCCAGGGGGCGGTTGAAAAACTGTTTTTT. It codes for CASQGAVEKLFF.

The chain couples TRBV9 to TRBJ2-7; 8 nucleotides line up with TRBD2. Germline values: CDR1 SGDLS, CDR2 YYNGEE. V lost 1 base and J lost 3; bases outside the gene matches: 6. This CDR3 spans 15 amino acids. CDR3 in amino acids: CASSVSGSGNYEQYF. DNA of the CDR3: TGTGCCAGCAGCGTAAGCGGGAGCGGAAACTACGAGCAGTACTTC.

This sequence joins TRBV12-2 and TRBJ2-5; the table's TRBD1 call for D was not verified on the DNA. TRBV12-2 is deemed a pseudogene. This CDR3 is 13 amino acids long. The CDR3 DNA is TGTGCAAGTCGCTTAGTTTGCAGAGAGACCCAGTACTTC. Protein: CASRLVCRETQYF.

This clone was seen once. This rearrangement joins TRBV28 to TRBJ2-3; tentatively, D is TRBD2 (6 bases). Germline values: CDR1 MDHEN, CDR2 SYDVKM. The ends were cut back, 10 bases at V and 2 bases at J, with 16 bases in the middle. The CDR3 has 14 amino acids. In DNA form, the CDR3 reads TGTGCCACCGGTATAGCGGAGTTCACAGATACGCAGTATTTT. Residues: CATGIAEFTDTQYF.

The genes are TRBV3-1 (or the pseudogene TRBV3-2) and TRBJ2-7; unclear D gene. The CDR3 covers 12 residues. The V gene's germline CDR1 is LGHDT and CDR2 YNNKEL (reference sequence). Trimming removed 4 bases from V and 5 bases from J, with 9 bases in between. The CDR3 reads CASSRVPHEQYF. CDR3 coding DNA: TGTGCCAGCAGCCGAGTCCCCCACGAGCAGTACTTC.

A few counts support this clone. The chain recombines TRBV11-3 with TRBJ2-7; D possibly corresponds to TRBD2 (7 bases). The V and J ends lost 4 bases and 0 bases respectively, with 13 bases between them. The CDR3 is 15 residues long. Germline assignment: CDR1 SGHNT and CDR2 YENEEA. CDR3 residues: CASSSRGGDSYEQYF. In DNA, the CDR3 is TGTGCCAGCAGCTCTAGAGGGGGGGACTCCTACGAGCAGTACTTC.

This clone was observed a handful of times. The chain links TRBV15 to TRBJ1-6; D unresolved. Germline V CDR1 and CDR2: LNHNV, YYDKDF (reference sequence). The V end lost 0 bases, the J end lost 7 bases, and 13 bases lay between the germline ends. The CDR3 has 16 residues. For the CDR3, the DNA is TGTGCCACCAGCAGAGATTGGTCGGCGGGAAATTCACCCCTCCACTTT. It encodes CATSRDWSAGNSPLHF.

As regards this clone: Relative to the germline gene, one junction end is altered; a read error may explain this. The chain joins TRBV27 to TRBJ2-3, with unresolved D. Germline CDR1 MNHEY, CDR2 SMNVEV (reference sequence). The CDR3 loop spans 13 amino acids. The CDR3 coding sequence is TGTGCCTGCAGGTCTCTTGGCACAGATACGCAGTATTTT. It encodes CACRSLGTDTQYF.